The T cell receptor beta chain under discussion was sequenced for a study of graft-versus-host responses after intestinal transplantation listed by TCRdb under 2021. In terms of the full investigation: The transplants that recipients received were multivisceral, liver-intestinal, or isolated intestinal. Every recipient was given anti-thymocyte globulin induction, then maintenance tacrolimus and steroids for about three years. Bulk TCR-beta CDR3 sequencing was used to track graft-versus-host and host-versus-graft alloreactive T cell clones in the graft, circulation and bone marrow after intestinal transplantation. Alloreactive clones were identified by sequencing pre-transplant mixed lymphocyte reaction products and comparing these products with unstimulated pre-transplant donor and recipient T cells. The cohort enrolled 24 intestinal transplant recipients, one of whom was a retransplant, and 3 patients without pretransplant specimens were excluded. Donor T cell macrochimerism was defined as a peak of at least 4% donor T cells among recipient peripheral blood mononuclear cells. Rather than being sequenced by the commercial service, samples from a few later patients were sequenced in-house on an Illumina MiSeq and processed with MiXCR.

Interpreted using the paper, the time point label stands for: cells obtained before transplantation from donor or recipient. CD3+CD4+ and CD3+CD8+ populations were FACS-sorted from unstimulated pre-transplant donor and recipient cells taken from spleen or lymph nodes. CDR3 length: 16 amino acids, cysteine to phenylalanine. The entry retains the CDR3 DNA only, 48 bases that are in frame from base 1. Relative to germline, V is 2 bases shorter and J is 2 bases shorter, with 17 bases between their ends. Per the germline V gene, SQVTM is the CDR1 and ANQGSEA is the CDR2. Findings and caveats that apply to the study as a whole: Early after transplant, peak levels of circulating GvH clones were found to be associated with declines in HvG clones. The conclusions were limited by the relatively low number and heterogeneity of the intestinal transplant patients. GvH clones were detected in recipient bone marrow, and some appeared earlier in ileal mucosa or blood, consistent with an intestinal mucosal origin. Patients with donor T cell macrochimerism had high GvH to HvG T cell clonal ratios in their allografts.

Turning to this clone: The specificity of this receptor is unknown. Qualities for individual bases were not recorded, and no much larger clone is one base off.

The receptor library was made with the immunoSEQ multiplex PCR assay. For most patients, genomic DNA was isolated with the Qiagen DNeasy Blood and Tissue Kit and sent frozen to Adaptive Biotechnologies for TCR sequencing. For most patients, high-throughput TCR-beta CDR3 sequencing of genomic DNA was performed by Adaptive Biotechnologies. The source study handled its data this way. Adaptive's ImmunoSEQ software supplied the TCR sequencing data for 15 to 20 patients, while MiXCR and VDJtools were used to process a few other patients. To correct CD4 versus CD8 sorting errors, any sequence found in both subsets at a frequency ratio below 5:1 was removed. CDR3 nucleotide sequences shared between donor and recipient were removed because the origin of such sequences could not be assigned. At least 2-fold expansion over unstimulated cells and a minimum CFSE-low frequency of 0.002% (template counts) or 0.001% (read counts) were required for clones to be classified as alloreactive. A clone was considered mappable if detected in the sequenced pre-transplant spleen, lymph node, or MLR CFSE-low populations of the donor or recipient. Cumulative frequency of alloreactive clones was calculated as a percentage of all sequences weighted by copy number. This immuneACCESS table, as held by TCRdb, lists in-frame sequences with V and J called but not all clones. Of the missing ones, under half trace to an unresolved V gene in checked studies; the others have no known cause. From that table come the V and J calls and clone size; the DNA was used to work out D and trimming. The sample table records around 100,000 clones; roughly 87% of these occur just once. 0.9% to 1% of the sample rests with the top ten.

This chain joins TRBV29-1 to TRBJ2-3; D gene: possibly TRBD2, on 5 matching bases. This clonotype originated in a human donor who was the organ donor for an intestinal transplant. Specimen: unstimulated CD4+ T cells sorted from spleen or lymph node cells, collected before transplant. DNA sequence: TGCAGCGTTGAAAGATACCAGGCGGGCCCCACAGATACGCAGTATTTT. This translates into CSVERYQAGPTDTQYF.